This T cell receptor (beta chain) was profiled in a study of CD8 T cells in ankylosing spondylitis. The study's findings and limits: Within matched ankylosing spondylitis synovial fluid, disease-linked clones were reportedly significantly enriched. Reports of some motif variants in reactive arthritis synovial fluid and blood predate this one. Characteristic of ankylosing spondylitis blood, it appeared, was a TCR beta motif comprising several highly homologous variants. CD8+ by phenotype, disease-linked clones were relatively rare in peripheral blood.

Germline V gives CDR1 MNHEY, CDR2 SVGEGT. This CDR3 comprises 13 residues. Molecular-barcoded quantitative 5'-RACE produced these TCR beta libraries. TCRdb redid the calling of the 5' RACE reads with MiXCR, one entry per CDR3 protein. Of some 140,000 distinct CDR3 sequences detected, 17% appear once; the ten largest clones hold approximately 30%. Note on this clonotype: The antigen is undetermined. One end of the junction is discordant with germline, which a read error may explain.

Sequencing was done on a sample of blood, either unsorted or a sorted T cell fraction (not recorded which). The origin of this receptor is a male donor with ankylosing spondylitis. This chain joins TRBV6-2 or TRBV6-3 and TRBJ2-1, with D unresolved. The CDR3 DNA follows: TGTGCCAGCACCCCGAGCTCCTACAGTGAGCAGTTCTTC. This codes for CASTPSSYSEQFF.